This T cell receptor beta chain was sequenced in a study of blood T cells in healthy people across ages (dated by TCRdb to the mid-2010s). In the study overall: In model experiments, template switching captured about one uniquely barcoded TCR beta cDNA molecule for every two T cells. Using deep sequencing normalized with unique cDNA molecular identifiers, the study measured how TCR beta repertoire diversity changes with age. The donors were split into four age groups: young (average around 15 years), middle-aged (roughly 39), aged (over 55) and long-lived (approximately 89). To avoid experimental bias, donors of different ages were randomly spread across the sequencing lanes. Two additional independent replicas of 1 million unique cDNA reads from the same blood draw were analyzed for two donors (one aged 18 to 30 and one aged 80 or older). Broad study findings and their caveats: Conclusive comparison of naive and antigen-experienced compartments was prevented by the profiling of bulk unsorted PBMCs. The long-lived group showed more naive CD4+ T cells, fewer expanded clones and increased TCR diversity than the aged group, suggesting age selection. Observed TCR beta diversity correlated strongly with the percentage of naive T cells measured by flow cytometry. Observed TCR beta diversity per million T cells fell roughly linearly with age, and a significant reduction was already apparent by age about 43. Because donor CMV infection status was unknown, age-related changes in expanded clonotypes were potentially confounded. Estimates of total diversity based on one million sequenced T cells were considered lower bounds and underestimates.

Systemically healthy Caucasian individuals from Russia, around 39 in total and aged roughly 6 to 100 years, were included as donors. Each donor gave 8 to 10 milliliters of peripheral blood, drawn into EDTA-treated Vacutainer tubes. Ficoll-Paque density-gradient centrifugation was used to isolate PBMCs, with at least 7 million per sample. Trizol reagent was used to extract total RNA from PBMCs, with at least 5.5 micrograms per sample. Naive CD45RAhigh/CD27high T cell percentages were measured by flow cytometry on a PBMC aliquot from every donor. Library preparation was by 5' RACE. Instrument used: Illumina HiSeq 2500. A second PCR of roughly 7 to 11 cycles was performed with a sample-barcoded 5' primer and a J-beta primer mix. A template-switch 5' adaptor carrying 12 random nucleotides introduced a unique molecular identifier onto each TCR beta cDNA molecule. Each sample yielded at least 3 million CDR3-containing paired-end reads. The Mint cDNA synthesis kit, primed by a TRBC-specific oligonucleotide, was used to synthesize first-strand cDNA from all RNA. Following uracil-DNA glycosylase treatment, all cDNA underwent a first 18-cycle PCR with the universal primers M1SS and BC2_uni_R. From the authors' description of their analysis: Normalization of each sample was performed by random selection of 1 million high-quality reads, each carrying a distinct molecular identifier. Instead of being binned into consensus sequences, reads with shared molecular identifiers were discarded. MiTCR, run with a Q25 quality threshold and the strictest error-elimination algorithm, handled CDR3 identification, clonotype clustering and error correction. A nonparametric unseen species model using Euler transformation provided a lower-bound estimate of total TCR beta diversity. The public reads were quality trimmed at Q25 with fastp and then assembled into clones with MiXCR by TCRdb, keeping productive beta chains. Every CDR3 protein is listed once, alongside the most common genes and DNA of its rows. The V and J calls were determined by TCRdb, not by the authors. This sample is represented by about 650,000 distinct CDR3 sequences; 32% of them were singletons. The ten largest clonotypes hold 15% to 19% of the sample.

V lost 3 bases and J lost 4 bases, and the count of bases not matched to a germline gene is 4. The CDR3 holds 14 amino acids from the cysteine to the phenylalanine. Only the CDR3 DNA stays, 42 bases, in frame from base 1. From the germline V gene, CDR1 is SNHLY and CDR2 is FYNNEI. As regards this clonotype: The antigen this receptor binds is unknown. No quality values exist for individual bases; no much larger clone is one base distant.

This TCR was sampled from an elderly woman in good health. Donor details come from another sample of the same person, matched by shared clones. The sample was blood. The V and J segments used are TRBV2 and TRBJ1-1; the junction holds 8 bases that match TRBD1. The DNA reads as follows: TGTGCCAGCAGTGAGGACAGGGTGCGCACTGAAGCTTTCTTT. This gives the protein CASSEDRVRTEAFF.